The 13 T cell receptor beta chains reported below all come from one sample, sequenced in a study of CD8 T cells in ankylosing spondylitis. Antigens of these TCRs are unknown. Study-level results: Characteristic of ankylosing spondylitis blood, it appeared, was a TCR beta motif comprising roughly 8 highly homologous variants.

TCRdb analysed the 5' RACE reads with MiXCR anew, one entry per CDR3 protein. Of a few hundred thousand distinct CDR3 sequences in the sample, just under 7.5% were seen once. What was sequenced was blood, either unsorted or a sorted T cell fraction (not recorded which). Receptors were obtained from a male donor with ankylosing spondylitis.

This clonotype was recorded many times. The chain recombines TRBV3-1 with TRBJ2-1, with 13 bases identical to TRBD2. Unmatched junction bases numbered 5, after V lost 4 bases and J lost 5 bases. The CDR3 has 16 residues. Germline CDR1 and CDR2: LGHDT and YNNKEL (reference sequence). CDR3: CASSPGLAGVNNEQFF. Here the CDR3 DNA reads TGTGCCAGCAGCCCCGGACTAGCGGGAGTCAACAATGAGCAGTTCTTC.

This clonotype was counted a few times. The rearrangement uses TRBV4-3 and TRBJ2-3; 9 positions agree with TRBD2. CDR3 length equals 17 residues. Germline lookup yields CDR1 LGHNA and CDR2 YSLEER. The V gene end was trimmed by 3 bases and the J gene end by 2 bases; junction bases not matched to a gene: 9. The CDR3 reads CASSHLVERGVTDTQYF. DNA of the CDR3: TGCGCCAGCAGCCACTTAGTGGAGCGGGGGGTCACAGATACGCAGTATTTT.

This clonotype was observed many times. This sequence joins TRBV7-2 and TRBJ2-3, with 10 nucleotides matching TRBD2. V was clipped by 3 bases and J by 3 bases; unmatched bases: 18. The CDR3 totals 20 residues. In germline, CDR1 is SGHTA, CDR2 FQGNSA. This CDR3 reads CASSFALLRLAGESTDTQYF. CDR3 DNA sequence: TGTGCCAGCAGCTTCGCCCTTTTAAGGCTAGCGGGGGAATCGACAGATACGCAGTATTTT. The full variable domain, in which reference TRBV7-2 and TRBJ2-3 provide the parts outside the CDR3, is GAGVSQSPSNKVTEKGKDVELRCDPISGHTALYWYRQSLGQGLEFLIYFQGNSAPDKSGLPSDRFSAERTGGSVSTLTIQRTQQEDSAVYLCASSFALLRLAGESTDTQYFGPGTRLTVL.

The rearrangement uses TRBV3-1 and TRBJ2-1; the D gene is possibly TRBD1 (7 bases). CDR1 and CDR2 (germline): LGHDT, YNNKEL (reference sequence). Deletions cut 4 bases from V and 4 bases from J, with 17 bases between. This CDR3 contains 16 residues. In nucleotides, the CDR3 is TGTGCCAGCAGCCCTGAGGGGGCTAGCGCTTACAATGAGCAGTTCTTC. The encoded protein is CASSPEGASAYNEQFF.

This clonotype appeared many times. This chain connects TRBV7-6 to TRBJ1-3; 9 nucleotides match TRBD1. The CDR3 sequence is 15 residues long. V shed 1 base and J 2 bases; nucleotides not matched to a gene: 0. Germline CDR1 SGHVS, CDR2 FNYEAQ. CDR3 in DNA: TGTGCCAGCAGCTTAGGGACAGGGGCTGGAAACACCATATATTTT. Translated, it gives CASSLGTGAGNTIYF.

The rearrangement uses TRBV5-1 and TRBJ2-1, with TRBD2 matching over 10 bases. There are 14 residues in the CDR3. The junction had 6 bases not matched to a gene; V was cut back by 9 bases and J by 3 bases. Germline V lookup: CDR1 SGHRS, CDR2 YFSETQ. CDR3 in DNA: TGCGCCACTTCCTGGACTAGCGGCTACAATGAGCAGTTCTTC. It translates to CATSWTSGYNEQFF.

In this sample, this clonotype turned up many times. The chain links TRBV28 to TRBJ2-2; 12 bases match TRBD2. V shed 6 bases and J 2 bases; nucleotides not matched to a gene: 16. The CDR3 is 20 residues long. Germline assignment: CDR1 MDHEN and CDR2 SYDVKM. CDR3 sequence: CASRTPSGGAPMYNTGELFF. DNA of the CDR3: TGTGCCAGCAGGACCCCTAGCGGGGGGGCCCCTATGTACAACACCGGGGAGCTGTTTTTT.

This clonotype has at least ten counts. V gene TRBV29-1 combines with J gene TRBJ2-5; 13 bases are shared with TRBD2. Germline V lookup: CDR1 SQVTM, CDR2 ANQGSEA. CDR3 size: 18 residues. With V trimmed by 4 bases and J by 5 bases, 16 bases remained unmatched. This CDR3 is CSVVGLAGRTIGWETQYF. For the CDR3, the DNA is TGCAGCGTTGTGGGACTAGCGGGGAGGACCATTGGGTGGGAGACCCAGTACTTC.

Concerning this clonotype itself: This may be a read error, as it is one base from a much larger clone. The V and J genes are TRBV20-1 and TRBJ2-7; D possibly corresponds to TRBD2 (6 bases). The CDR3 is made up of 14 amino acids. Trimming took 0 bases from V and 10 from J, leaving 19 bases between them. Germline V gives CDR1 DFQATT, CDR2 SNEGSKA (reference sequence). The DNA for the CDR3 is TGCAGTGCTAGAGATCGGGGGAAAGGACCCGATCAGTACTTC. Amino acid sequence: CSARDRGKGPDQYF.

This sequence joins TRBV27 and TRBJ2-3; D gene uncertain. The CDR3 runs 14 residues. The V gene's germline CDR1 is MNHEY and CDR2 SMNVEV (reference sequence). The ends were cut back, 4 bases at V and 4 bases at J, with 12 bases in the middle. Here the CDR3 reads CASSYLPGADTQYF. DNA for the CDR3: TGTGCCAGCAGTTACCTCCCCGGAGCAGATACGCAGTATTTT.

At least ten counts were recorded for this clonotype. The genes are TRBV12-3 or TRBV12-4 and TRBJ1-1; D gene unclear. There are 16 residues in the CDR3. V was clipped by 2 bases and J by 1 base, with 14 bases between them. CDR3 in amino acids: CASSLTGVRSNTEAFF. CDR3 DNA: TGTGCCAGCAGTTTAACCGGCGTCAGGTCGAACACTGAAGCTTTCTTT.

This clonotype has at least ten counts. V and J are TRBV15 and TRBJ2-3, with TRBD2 matching over 15 bases. J gave up 4 bases and V 1 base, and 0 bases lay outside the gene matches. This CDR3 has 16 residues. CDR1 is LNHNV, CDR2 YYDKDF, per germline (reference sequence). The CDR3: CATSRGTSGRADTQYF. The CDR3 region has the DNA TGTGCCACCAGCAGAGGGACTAGCGGGAGGGCAGATACGCAGTATTTT.

The gene calls are TRBV7-6 and TRBJ2-1; 13 bases are a match to TRBD2. The CDR3 spans 17 residues. Germline CDR1 is SGHVS and CDR2 is FNYEAQ. Unmatched junction bases numbered 13, after V lost 4 bases and J lost 10 bases. CDR3 coding DNA: TGTGCCAGCAGCTCACTTACTAGCGGGGGGGCCGTTGACGAGCAGTTCTTC. It yields the protein CASSSLTSGGAVDEQFF.